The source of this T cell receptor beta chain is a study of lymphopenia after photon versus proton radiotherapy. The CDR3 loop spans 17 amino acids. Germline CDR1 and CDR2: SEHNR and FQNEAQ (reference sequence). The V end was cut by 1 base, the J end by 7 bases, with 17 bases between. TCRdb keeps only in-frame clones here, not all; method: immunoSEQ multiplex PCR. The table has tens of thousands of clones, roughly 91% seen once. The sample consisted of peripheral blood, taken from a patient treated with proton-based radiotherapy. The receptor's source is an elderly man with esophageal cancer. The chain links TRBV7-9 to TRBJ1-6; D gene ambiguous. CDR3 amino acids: CASSLEGWLRTNSPLHF. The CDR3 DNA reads TGTGCCAGCAGCTTAGAAGGTTGGCTAAGGACGAATTCACCCCTCCACTTT.